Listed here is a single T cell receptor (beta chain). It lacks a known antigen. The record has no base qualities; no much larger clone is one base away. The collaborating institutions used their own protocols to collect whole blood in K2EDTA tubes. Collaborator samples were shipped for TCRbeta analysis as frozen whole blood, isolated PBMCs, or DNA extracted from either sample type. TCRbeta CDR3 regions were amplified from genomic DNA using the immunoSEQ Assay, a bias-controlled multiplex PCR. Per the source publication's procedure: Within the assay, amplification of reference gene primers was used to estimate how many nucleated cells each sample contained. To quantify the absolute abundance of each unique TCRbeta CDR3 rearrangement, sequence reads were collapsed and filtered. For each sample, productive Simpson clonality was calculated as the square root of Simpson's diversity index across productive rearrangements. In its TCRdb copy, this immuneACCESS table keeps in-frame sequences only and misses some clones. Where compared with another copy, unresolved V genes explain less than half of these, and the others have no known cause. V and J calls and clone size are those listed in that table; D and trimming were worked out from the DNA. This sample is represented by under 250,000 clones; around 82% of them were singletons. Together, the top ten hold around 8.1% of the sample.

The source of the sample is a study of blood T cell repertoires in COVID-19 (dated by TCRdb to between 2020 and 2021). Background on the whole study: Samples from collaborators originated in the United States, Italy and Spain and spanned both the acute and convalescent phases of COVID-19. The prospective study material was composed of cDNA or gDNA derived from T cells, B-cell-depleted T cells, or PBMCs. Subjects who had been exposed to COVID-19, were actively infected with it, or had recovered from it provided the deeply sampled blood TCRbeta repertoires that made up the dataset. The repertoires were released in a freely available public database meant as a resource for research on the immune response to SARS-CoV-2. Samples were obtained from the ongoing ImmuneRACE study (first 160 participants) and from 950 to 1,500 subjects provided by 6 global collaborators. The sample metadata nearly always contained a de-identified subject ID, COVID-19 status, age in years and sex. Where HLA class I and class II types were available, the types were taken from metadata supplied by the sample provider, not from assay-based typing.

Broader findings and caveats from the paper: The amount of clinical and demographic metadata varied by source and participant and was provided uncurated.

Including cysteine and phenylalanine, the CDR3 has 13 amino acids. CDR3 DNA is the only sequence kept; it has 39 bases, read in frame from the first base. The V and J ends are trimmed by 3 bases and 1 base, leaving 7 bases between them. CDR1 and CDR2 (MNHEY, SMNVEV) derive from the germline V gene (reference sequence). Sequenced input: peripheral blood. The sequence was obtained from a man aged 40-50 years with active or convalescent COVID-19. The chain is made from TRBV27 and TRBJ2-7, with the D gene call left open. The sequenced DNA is TGTGCCAGCAGTTTGGGCATTTCCTACGAGCAGTACTTC. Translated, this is CASSLGISYEQYF.